This TCR beta chain came from a study of T-cell reconstitution after alpha-beta-depleted transplantation in children (dated by TCRdb to 2016 to 2017). Broadly, across the study: Using TCR repertoire profiling, the study quantitatively followed how T-cell immune reconstitution unfolded in children after TCRalphabeta/CD19-depleted allogeneic hematopoietic cell transplantation. General study outcomes and caveats: Apparently early alphabetaT-cell count recovery about two months after transplant reportedly relied on only several hundred rapidly expanded clones derived from non-depleted graft cells. The high TCRbeta diversity at day 60 in some patients was ascribed to recipient T cells and intrathymic progenitors that had survived conditioning. The frequencies of hyperexpanded clones fell over the following months, and after one year, T-cell counts and TCRbeta diversity were mostly attributed to newly produced T cells.

The CDR3 holds 14 amino acids from the cysteine to the phenylalanine. Of all the DNA, just the CDR3 is kept, 42 bases in frame from base 1. For CDR1 and CDR2, the germline V gene lists SQVTM and ANQGSEA. The V end gives up 5 bases and the J end 0 bases, leaving 6 bases in the junction not matched to a gene. Libraries were prepared through PCR. For sequencing, an Illumina HiSeq 2500 was employed. TCR library preparation used molecular barcoding, with unique molecular identifiers applied to normalize quantification of the TCRbeta repertoire. TCRdb reprocessing: public reads trimmed at Q25 with fastp, clones called with MiXCR, in-frame beta chains kept. CDR3 protein duplicates are merged, each entry listing the most common genes and DNA. A total of hundreds of thousands of distinct CDR3 sequences appear in this sample, roughly 8.2% of them only once. 5% to 7% of the sample is held by the ten biggest clonotypes.

Sample treatment or condition, as interpreted from the label and publication: allogeneic hematopoietic cell transplantation with graft depleted of TCRalphabeta T cells and CD19 B cells. The transplant recipients were children given TCRalphabeta/CD19-depleted allogeneic hematopoietic cell grafts. This clonotype was observed at least ten times. Its cognate antigen has yet to be identified. No much larger clone is present one base from it, and per-base qualities are unavailable. The origin of this receptor is a male patient younger than 18 who had a stem cell transplant for acute lymphoblastic leukemia, so the T cells may come from the graft donor. The source material was PBMCs, mostly from graft donor cells, sampled 180 days after TCRalphabeta/CD19-depleted stem cell transplant. Recombination linked TRBV29-1 to TRBJ2-7; the central 8 bases match TRBD1. The DNA reads as follows: TGCAGCGTTTTAAGGACAGGGATCTCCTACGAGCAGTACTTC. Translated, this is CSVLRTGISYEQYF.